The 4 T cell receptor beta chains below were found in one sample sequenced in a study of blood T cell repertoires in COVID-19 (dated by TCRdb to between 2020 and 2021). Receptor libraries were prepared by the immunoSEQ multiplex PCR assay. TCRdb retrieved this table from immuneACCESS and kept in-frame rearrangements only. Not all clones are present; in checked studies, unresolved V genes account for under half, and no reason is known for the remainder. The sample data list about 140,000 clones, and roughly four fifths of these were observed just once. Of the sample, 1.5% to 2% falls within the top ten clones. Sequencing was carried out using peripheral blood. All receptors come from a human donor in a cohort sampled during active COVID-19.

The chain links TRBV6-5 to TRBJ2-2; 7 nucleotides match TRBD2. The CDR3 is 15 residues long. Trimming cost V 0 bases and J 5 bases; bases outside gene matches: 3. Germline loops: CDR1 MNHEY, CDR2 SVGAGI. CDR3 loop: CASSYSVRETGELFF. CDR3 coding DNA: TGTGCCAGCAGTTACTCGGTGCGGGAGACCGGGGAGCTGTTTTTT.

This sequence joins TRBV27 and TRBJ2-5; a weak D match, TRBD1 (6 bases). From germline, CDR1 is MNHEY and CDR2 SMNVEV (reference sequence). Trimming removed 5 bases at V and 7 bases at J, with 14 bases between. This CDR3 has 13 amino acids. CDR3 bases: TGTGCCAGCAGTCCGGACAGCCGGGGGACCCAGTACTTC. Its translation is CASSPDSRGTQYF.

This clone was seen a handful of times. CDR3 sequence (DNA): TGTGCCAGCAGTGAGGGGCTTTGGTATGGCTACACCTTC. The encoded protein is CASSEGLWYGYTF. The chain uses TRBV6-1 and TRBJ1-2; tentatively, D is TRBD1 (5 bases). V lost 3 bases and J 5 bases, leaving 10 bases between the germline ends. This CDR3 contains 13 residues. CDR1 and CDR2 (germline): MNHNS, SASEGT.

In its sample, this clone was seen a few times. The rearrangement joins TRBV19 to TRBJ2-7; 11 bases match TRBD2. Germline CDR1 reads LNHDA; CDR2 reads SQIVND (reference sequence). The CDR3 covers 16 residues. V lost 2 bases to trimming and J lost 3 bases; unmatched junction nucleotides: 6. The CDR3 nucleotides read TGTGCCAGTAGTATAATAGGAACTAGCGGGAGCTACGAGCAGTACTTC. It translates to CASSIIGTSGSYEQYF. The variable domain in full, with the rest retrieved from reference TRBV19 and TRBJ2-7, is DGGITQSPKYLFRKEGQNVTLSCEQNLNHDAMYWYRQDPGQGLRLIYYSQIVNDFQKGDIAEGYSVSREKKESFPLTVTSAQKNPTAFYLCASSIIGTSGSYEQYFGPGTRLTVT.